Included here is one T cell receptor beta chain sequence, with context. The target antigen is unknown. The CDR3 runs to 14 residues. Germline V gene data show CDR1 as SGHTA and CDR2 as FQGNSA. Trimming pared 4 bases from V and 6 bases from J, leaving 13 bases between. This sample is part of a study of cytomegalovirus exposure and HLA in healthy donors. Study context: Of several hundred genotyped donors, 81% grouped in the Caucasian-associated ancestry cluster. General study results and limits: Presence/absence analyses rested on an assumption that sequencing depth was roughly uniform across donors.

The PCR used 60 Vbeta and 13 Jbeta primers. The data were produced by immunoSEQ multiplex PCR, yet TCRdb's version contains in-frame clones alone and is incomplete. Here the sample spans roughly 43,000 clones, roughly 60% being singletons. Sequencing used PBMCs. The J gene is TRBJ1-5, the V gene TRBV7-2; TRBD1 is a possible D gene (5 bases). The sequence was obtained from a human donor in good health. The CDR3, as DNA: TGTGCCAGCAGCTCTGGGGGGGTGTCTCAGCCCCAGCATTTT. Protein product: CASSSGGVSQPQHF.